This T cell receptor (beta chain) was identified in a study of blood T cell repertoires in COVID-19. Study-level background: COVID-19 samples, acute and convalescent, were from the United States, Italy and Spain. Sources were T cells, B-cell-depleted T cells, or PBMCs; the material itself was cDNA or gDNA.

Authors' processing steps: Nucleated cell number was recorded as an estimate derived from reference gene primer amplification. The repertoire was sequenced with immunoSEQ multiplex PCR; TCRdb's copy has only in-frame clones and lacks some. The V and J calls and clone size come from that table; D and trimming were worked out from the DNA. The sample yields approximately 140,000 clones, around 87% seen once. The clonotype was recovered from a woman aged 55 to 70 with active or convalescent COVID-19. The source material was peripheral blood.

The chain's CDR3 is CASSPRQGGNTEAFF. As DNA, the CDR3 is TGTGCCAGCTCACCCCGACAGGGGGGAAACACTGAAGCTTTCTTT. V and J are TRBV18 and TRBJ1-1; TRBD1 aligns across 9 bases. From germline, CDR1 is KGHSH and CDR2 LQKENI. V gave up 3 bases and J gave up 2 bases; unmatched junction bases: 4. This CDR3 contains 15 residues. The full variable domain, with the rest looked up from reference TRBV18 and TRBJ1-1, is NAGVMQNPRHLVRRRGQEARLRCSPMKGHSHVYWYRQLPEEGLKFMVYLQKENIIDESGMPKERFSAEFPKEGPSILRIQQVVRGDSAAYFCASSPRQGGNTEAFFGQGTRLTVV.